The clone carrying this T cell receptor (beta chain) came up many times. Its antigen is undetermined. This sample stems from a study of early T cells in non-severe SARS-CoV-2 infection. Study-wide context: Unsorted whole-blood RNA was sequenced in bulk, leaving chains unpaired.

Each single cDNA molecule received a unique molecular identifier. TCRdb used MiXCR to reprocess the 5' RACE reads, holding one entry per CDR3 protein. Counted here are 100,000 to 140,000 distinct CDR3 sequences, approximately 12% occurring once; the ten biggest clones make up 6.5% to 8%. Study conclusions and caveats: A preference for anti-spike CD8 responses marked VDJdb matching, which missed private and CD4 specificities.

The source is an adult who was a healthcare worker with PCR-confirmed SARS-CoV-2 infection or an uninfected control (not recorded which). Sequences were obtained from whole blood.

Here the CDR3 reads CSAIQGAAGNTIYF. The CDR3 coding sequence is TGCAGTGCCATACAGGGGGCGGCGGGAAACACCATATATTTT. The V gene is TRBV20-1, the J gene TRBJ1-3; TRBD1 aligns across 9 bases. This CDR3 has 14 residues. Germline V lookup: CDR1 DFQATT, CDR2 SNEGSKA (reference sequence). V lost 6 bases to trimming and J lost 4 bases; unmatched junction nucleotides: 7.